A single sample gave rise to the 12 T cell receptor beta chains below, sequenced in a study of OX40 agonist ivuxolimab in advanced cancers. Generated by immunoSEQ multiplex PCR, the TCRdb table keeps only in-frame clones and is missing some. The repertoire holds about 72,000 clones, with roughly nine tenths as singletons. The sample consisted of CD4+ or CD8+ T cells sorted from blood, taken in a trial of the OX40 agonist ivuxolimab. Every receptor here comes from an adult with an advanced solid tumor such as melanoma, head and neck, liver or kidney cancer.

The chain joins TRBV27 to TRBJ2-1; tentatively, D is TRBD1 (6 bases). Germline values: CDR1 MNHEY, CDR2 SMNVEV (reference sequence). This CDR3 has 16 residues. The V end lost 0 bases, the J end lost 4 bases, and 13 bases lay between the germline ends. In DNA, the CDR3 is TGTGCCAGCAGTTTATCGAGACAGGCGGGTTACAATGAGCAGTTCTTC. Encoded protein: CASSLSRQAGYNEQFF.

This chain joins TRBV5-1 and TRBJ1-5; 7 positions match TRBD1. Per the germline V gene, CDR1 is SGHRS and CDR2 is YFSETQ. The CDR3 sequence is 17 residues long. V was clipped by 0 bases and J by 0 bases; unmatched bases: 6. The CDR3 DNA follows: TGCGCCAGCAGCTTGGGGGGCGGGACAGCTAGCAATCAGCCCCAGCATTTT. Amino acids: CASSLGGGTASNQPQHF.

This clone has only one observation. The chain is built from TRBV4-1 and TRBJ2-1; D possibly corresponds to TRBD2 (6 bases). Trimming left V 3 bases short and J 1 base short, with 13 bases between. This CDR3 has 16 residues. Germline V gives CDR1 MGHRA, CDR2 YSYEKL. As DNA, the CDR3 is TGCGCCAGCAGCCAGGAGGGTTCAAGGTCCTACAATGAGCAGTTCTTC. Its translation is CASSQEGSRSYNEQFF.

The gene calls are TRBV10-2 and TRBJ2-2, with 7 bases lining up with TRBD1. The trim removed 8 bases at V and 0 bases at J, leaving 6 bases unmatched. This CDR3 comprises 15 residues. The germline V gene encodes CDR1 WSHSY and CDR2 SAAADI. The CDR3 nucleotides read TGCGCCAGCGGACTCGGGACAGCGAACACCGGGGAGCTGTTTTTT. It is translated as CASGLGTANTGELFF.

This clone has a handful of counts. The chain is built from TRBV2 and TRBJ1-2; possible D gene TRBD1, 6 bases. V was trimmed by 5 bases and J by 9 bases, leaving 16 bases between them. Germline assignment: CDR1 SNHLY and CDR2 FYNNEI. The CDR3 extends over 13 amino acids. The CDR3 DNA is TGTGCCAGCAGTATGACGCCAGGGGCCAGCTACACCTTC. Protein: CASSMTPGASYTF.

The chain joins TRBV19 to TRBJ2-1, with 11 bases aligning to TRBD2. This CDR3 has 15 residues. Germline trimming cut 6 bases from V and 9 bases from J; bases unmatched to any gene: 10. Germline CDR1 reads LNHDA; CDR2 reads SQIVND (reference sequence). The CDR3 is CASSFLAGGGGEQFF. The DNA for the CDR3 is TGTGCCAGTAGCTTTTTAGCGGGAGGGGGGGGTGAGCAGTTCTTC. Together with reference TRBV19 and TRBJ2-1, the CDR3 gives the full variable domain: DGGITQSPKYLFRKEGQNVTLSCEQNLNHDAMYWYRQDPGQGLRLIYYSQIVNDFQKGDIAEGYSVSREKKESFPLTVTSAQKNPTAFYLCASSFLAGGGGEQFFGPGTRLTVL.

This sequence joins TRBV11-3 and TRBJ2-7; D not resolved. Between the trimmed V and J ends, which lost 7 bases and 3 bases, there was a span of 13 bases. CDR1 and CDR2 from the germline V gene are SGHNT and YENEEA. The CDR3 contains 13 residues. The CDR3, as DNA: TGTGCCAGCACTCCAGAAAGGGACTACGAGCAGTACTTC. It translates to CASTPERDYEQYF.

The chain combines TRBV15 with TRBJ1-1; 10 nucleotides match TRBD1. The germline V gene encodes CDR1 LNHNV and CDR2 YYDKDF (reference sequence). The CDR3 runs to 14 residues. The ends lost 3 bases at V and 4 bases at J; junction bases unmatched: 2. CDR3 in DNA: TGTGCCACCAGCAGGGACAGGGGGGGCACTGAAGCTTTCTTT. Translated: CATSRDRGGTEAFF.

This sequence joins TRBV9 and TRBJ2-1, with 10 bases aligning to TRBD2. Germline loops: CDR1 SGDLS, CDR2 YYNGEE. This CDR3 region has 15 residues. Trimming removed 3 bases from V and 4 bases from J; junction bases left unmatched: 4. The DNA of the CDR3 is TGTGCCAGCAGCGCGACTAGCGGGTCATACAATGAGCAGTTCTTC. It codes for CASSATSGSYNEQFF.

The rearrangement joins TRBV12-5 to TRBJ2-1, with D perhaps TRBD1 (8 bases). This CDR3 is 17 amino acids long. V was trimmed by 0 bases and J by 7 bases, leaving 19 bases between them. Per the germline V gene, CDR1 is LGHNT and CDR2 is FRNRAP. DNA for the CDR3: TGTGCTAGTGGTTTGGTACAGGGGGGAGGGCCAGGAAATGAGCAGTTCTTC. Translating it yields CASGLVQGGGPGNEQFF.

CDR3 DNA sequence: TGCGCCAGCAGCCCGAGCGGGGGGGCTAATTTGAACAATGAGCAGTTCTTC. It encodes CASSPSGGANLNNEQFF. The chain has TRBV4-3 and TRBJ2-1; 10 bases fit TRBD2. After removal of 4 bases from V and 5 bases from J, the junction contained 11 bases not matched to a gene. The CDR3 loop spans 17 amino acids. CDR1 is LGHNA, CDR2 YSLEER, per germline.

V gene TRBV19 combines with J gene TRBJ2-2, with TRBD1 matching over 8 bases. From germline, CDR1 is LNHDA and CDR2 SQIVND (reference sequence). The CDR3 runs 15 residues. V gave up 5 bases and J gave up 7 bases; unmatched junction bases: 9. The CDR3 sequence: CASSGTGGWVGELFF. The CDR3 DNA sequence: TGTGCCAGTAGTGGGACAGGAGGTTGGGTCGGGGAGCTGTTTTTT.